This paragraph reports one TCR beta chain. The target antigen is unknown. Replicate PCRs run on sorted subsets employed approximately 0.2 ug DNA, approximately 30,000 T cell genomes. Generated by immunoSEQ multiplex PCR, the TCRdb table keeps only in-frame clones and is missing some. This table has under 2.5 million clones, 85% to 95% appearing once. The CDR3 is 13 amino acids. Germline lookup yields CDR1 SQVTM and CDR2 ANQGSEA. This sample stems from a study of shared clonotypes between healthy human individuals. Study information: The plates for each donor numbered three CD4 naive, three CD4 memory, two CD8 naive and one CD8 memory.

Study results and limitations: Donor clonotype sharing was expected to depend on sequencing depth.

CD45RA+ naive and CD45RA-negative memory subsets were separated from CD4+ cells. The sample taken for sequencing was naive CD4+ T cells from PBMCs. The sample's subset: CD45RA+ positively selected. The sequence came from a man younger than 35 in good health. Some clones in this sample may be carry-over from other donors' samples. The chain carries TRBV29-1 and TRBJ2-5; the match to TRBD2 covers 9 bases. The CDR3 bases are TGCAGTGCGAGGACTAGCGCGAAAGAGACCCAGTACTTC. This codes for CSARTSAKETQYF.